The next 7 T cell receptor beta chains were all read from a single sample in a study of T cell clonotyping in hematopoietic cell transplantation. The repertoire was sequenced with immunoSEQ multiplex PCR; TCRdb's copy has only in-frame clones and lacks some. The sample lists 26,000 or so clones; 82% were seen once. Time point defined: recipient sample about 28 days before transplant, after cytoreduction. The sample in question was peripheral blood mononuclear cells, obtained before stem cell transplant. Receptors originate from a man aged 40-50 years with acute myeloid leukemia. Some clones in this sample may be carry-over from other donors' samples.

The chain has TRBV27 and TRBJ1-1, with TRBD1 matching 8 bases. The V and J ends lost 0 bases and 4 bases, in that order; junction bases with no gene match: 7. Germline lookup yields CDR1 MNHEY and CDR2 SMNVEV (reference sequence). The CDR3 spans 16 residues. Here the CDR3 reads CASSLSRTGRGTEAFF. CDR3 nucleotide sequence: TGTGCCAGCAGTTTATCCCGGACAGGGAGAGGCACTGAAGCTTTCTTT.

The chain has TRBV4-1 and TRBJ1-3; no clear D. Germline V gene lookup returns CDR1 MGHRA and CDR2 YSYEKL. Trimming stripped 7 bases from V and 3 bases from J, with 19 bases between. The CDR3 is 16 residues long. The CDR3 DNA sequence: TGCGCCAGCAACCCCCACGCGGGGATGGGTGGAAACACCATATATTTT. Protein: CASNPHAGMGGNTIYF.

The genes are TRBV11-2 and TRBJ1-2, with D perhaps TRBD1 (6 bases). Trimming pared 3 bases from V and 13 bases from J, leaving 15 bases between. CDR3 length equals 12 residues. Germline V gene lookup returns CDR1 SGHAT and CDR2 FQNNGV. The CDR3 DNA is TGTGCCAGCAGCTTTAGCGCGGAGGGGGTCACCTTC. Translating gives CASSFSAEGVTF.

The chain carries TRBV5-6 and TRBJ2-7, with TRBD1 matching over 9 bases. J was trimmed by 2 bases and V by 5 bases; bases with no gene match: 2. The length of the CDR3 is 13 residues. Germline CDR1 SGHDT, CDR2 YYEEEE. CDR3 DNA sequence: TGTGCCAGCAGGTGGACAGGGGCCTACGAGCAGTACTTC. Translated, it gives CASRWTGAYEQYF.

J is TRBJ2-4 and V is TRBV27; no clear D. The CDR3 sequence is 14 residues long. The V end was cut by 6 bases, the J end by 6 bases, with 15 bases between. Germline V lookup: CDR1 MNHEY, CDR2 SMNVEV (reference sequence). The CDR3 nucleotides are TGTGCCAGCAGCCCCTTGGGTCGAGTAAACATTCAGTACTTC. This translates into CASSPLGRVNIQYF.

The gene calls are TRBV7-2 and TRBJ1-6; 7 bases are shared with TRBD1. Germline-derived CDR1 and CDR2 are SGHTA and FQGNSA. With 5 bases clipped from V and 5 bases from J, the junction kept 9 bases outside the gene matches. The CDR3 loop spans 16 amino acids. The CDR3 bases are TGTGCCAGCAGCGCCCACAGGGGAGCCGATAATTCACCCCTCCACTTT. As protein: CASSAHRGADNSPLHF.

J is TRBJ1-5 and V is TRBV4-3; 9 positions match TRBD1. Germline V gives CDR1 LGHNA, CDR2 YSLEER. The CDR3 length is 17 residues. V was clipped by 4 bases and J by 6 bases; unmatched bases: 13. CDR3 sequence: CASSRELSGQGGQPQHF. The CDR3 region has the DNA TGCGCCAGCAGCCGAGAACTCTCGGGACAGGGAGGTCAGCCCCAGCATTTT.